This T cell receptor beta chain was retrieved from a study of PD-L1 blockade in urothelial cancer. Study-level information: It was at 3 weeks (second dose) and 6 weeks after treatment start that blood was analyzed. Blood gave a median approximately 130,000 T cells. General study results and limits: Expansion of tumor-associated blood clones at 3 weeks was greater in durable-benefit patients.

Per germline, CDR1 SGHRS and CDR2 YFSETQ. This CDR3 is built from 19 residues. J gave up 2 bases and V 6 bases, and 21 bases lay outside the gene matches. All patients carried locally advanced or metastatic urothelial carcinoma. The data were produced by immunoSEQ multiplex PCR, yet TCRdb's version contains in-frame clones alone and is incomplete. The top ten clones hold roughly 3% of a sample with 29,000 or so clones, about 87% of them seen once. Comment on this clone: Its antigen is unknown.

The chain uses TRBV5-1 and TRBJ2-7; 9 bases fit TRBD2. The starting material was PBMCs, obtained around atezolizumab (anti-PD-L1) treatment. This clonotype was sampled from a man over 45 with urothelial cancer. The CDR3 here is CASNERGWAGGPETYEQYF. The CDR3 bases are TGCGCCAGCAACGAGAGGGGATGGGCGGGGGGGCCTGAAACCTACGAGCAGTACTTC.